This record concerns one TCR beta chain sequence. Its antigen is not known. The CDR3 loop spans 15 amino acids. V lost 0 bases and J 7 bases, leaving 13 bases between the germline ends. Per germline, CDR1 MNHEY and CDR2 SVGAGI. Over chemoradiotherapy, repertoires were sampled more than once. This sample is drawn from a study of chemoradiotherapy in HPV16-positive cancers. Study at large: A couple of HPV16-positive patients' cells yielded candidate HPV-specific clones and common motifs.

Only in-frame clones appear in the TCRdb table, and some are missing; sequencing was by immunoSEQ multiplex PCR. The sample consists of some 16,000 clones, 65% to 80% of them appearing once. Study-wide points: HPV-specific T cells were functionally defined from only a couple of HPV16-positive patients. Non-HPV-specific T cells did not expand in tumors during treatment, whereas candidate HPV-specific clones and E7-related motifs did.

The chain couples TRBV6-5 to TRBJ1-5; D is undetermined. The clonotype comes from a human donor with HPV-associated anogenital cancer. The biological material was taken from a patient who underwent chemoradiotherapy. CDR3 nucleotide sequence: TGTGCCAGCAGTTACTCGTCGGGGAAAGACCAGCCCCAGCATTTT. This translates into CASSYSSGKDQPQHF.